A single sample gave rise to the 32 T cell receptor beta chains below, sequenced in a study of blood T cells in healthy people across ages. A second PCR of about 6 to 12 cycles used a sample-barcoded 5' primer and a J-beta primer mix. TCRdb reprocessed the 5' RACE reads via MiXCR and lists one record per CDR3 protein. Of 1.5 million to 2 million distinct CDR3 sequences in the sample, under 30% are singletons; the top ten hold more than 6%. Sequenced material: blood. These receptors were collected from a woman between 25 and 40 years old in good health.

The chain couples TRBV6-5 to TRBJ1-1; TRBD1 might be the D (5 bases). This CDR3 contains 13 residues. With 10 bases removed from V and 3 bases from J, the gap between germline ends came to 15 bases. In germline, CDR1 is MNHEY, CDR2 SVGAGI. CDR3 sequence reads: CATHPTGDTEAFF. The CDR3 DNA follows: TGTGCCACCCACCCGACGGGGGACACTGAAGCTTTCTTT.

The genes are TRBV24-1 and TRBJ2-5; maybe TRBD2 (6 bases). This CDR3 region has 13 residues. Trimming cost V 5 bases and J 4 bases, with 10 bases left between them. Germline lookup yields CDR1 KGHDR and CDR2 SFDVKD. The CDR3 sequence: CATSGGNLETQYF. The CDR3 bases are TGTGCCACCAGTGGCGGGAACTTAGAGACCCAGTACTTC.

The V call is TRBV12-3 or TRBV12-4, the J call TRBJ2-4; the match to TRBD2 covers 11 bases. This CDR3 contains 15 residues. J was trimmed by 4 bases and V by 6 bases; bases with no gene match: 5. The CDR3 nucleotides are TGTGCCAGCAGCTTCGGGACTAGCGGAAAAAACATTCAGTACTTC. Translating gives CASSFGTSGKNIQYF.

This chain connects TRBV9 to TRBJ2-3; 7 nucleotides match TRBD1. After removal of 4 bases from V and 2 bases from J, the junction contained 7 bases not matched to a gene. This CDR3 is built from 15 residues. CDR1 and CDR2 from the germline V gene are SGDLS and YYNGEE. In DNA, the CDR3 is TGTGCCAGCAGCATACCGGGACAGACCACAGATACGCAGTATTTT. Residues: CASSIPGQTTDTQYF. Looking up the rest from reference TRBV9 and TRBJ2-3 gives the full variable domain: DSGVTQTPKHLITATGQRVTLRCSPRSGDLSVYWYQQSLDQGLQFLIQYYNGEERAKGNILERFSAQQFPDLHSELNLSSLELGDSALYFCASSIPGQTTDTQYFGPGTRLTVL.

The CDR3 spells CASSLARVDQETQYF. CDR3 nucleotides: TGTGCCAGCAGCTTAGCGCGGGTGGACCAAGAGACCCAGTACTTC. This chain joins TRBV7-2 and TRBJ2-5, with D possibly TRBD2 on 5 matching bases. Trimming removed 0 bases at V and 0 bases at J, with 8 bases between. This CDR3 region has 15 residues. Germline V gene sequence: CDR1 SGHTA, CDR2 FQGNSA.

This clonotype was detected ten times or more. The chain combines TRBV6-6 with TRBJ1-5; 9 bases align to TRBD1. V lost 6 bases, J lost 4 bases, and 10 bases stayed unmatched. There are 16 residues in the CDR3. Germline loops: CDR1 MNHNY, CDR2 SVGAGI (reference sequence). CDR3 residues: CASSTGTGRFNQPQHF. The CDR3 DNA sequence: TGTGCCAGCAGCACGGGGACAGGGAGGTTTAATCAGCCCCAGCATTTT.

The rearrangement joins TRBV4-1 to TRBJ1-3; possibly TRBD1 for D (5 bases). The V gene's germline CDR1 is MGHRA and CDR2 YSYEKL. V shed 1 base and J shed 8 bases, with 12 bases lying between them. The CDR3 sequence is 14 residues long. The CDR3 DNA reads TGCGCCAGCAGCCAAGTGGTTGGGGGAGACACCATATATTTT. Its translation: CASSQVVGGDTIYF.

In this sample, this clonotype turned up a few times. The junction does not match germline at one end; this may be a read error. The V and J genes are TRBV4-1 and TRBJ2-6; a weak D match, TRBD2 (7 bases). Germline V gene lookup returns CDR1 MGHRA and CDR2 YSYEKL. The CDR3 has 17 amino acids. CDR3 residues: CAISQGGGASEANVLTF. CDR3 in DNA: TGCGCCATCAGCCAAGGAGGGGGGGCCTCTGAGGCCAACGTCCTGACTTTC.

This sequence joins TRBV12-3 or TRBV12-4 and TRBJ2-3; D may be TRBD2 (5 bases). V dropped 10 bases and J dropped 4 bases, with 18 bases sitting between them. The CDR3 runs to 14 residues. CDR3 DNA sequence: TGTGCCAACGGTCGGGGTGGTCTCTCAGATACGCAGTATTTT. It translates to CANGRGGLSDTQYF.

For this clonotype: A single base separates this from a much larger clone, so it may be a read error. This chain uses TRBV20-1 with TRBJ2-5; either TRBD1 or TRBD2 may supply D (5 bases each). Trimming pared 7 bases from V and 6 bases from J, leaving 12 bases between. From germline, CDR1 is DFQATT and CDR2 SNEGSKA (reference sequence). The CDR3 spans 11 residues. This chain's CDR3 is CSVGDRKTQYF. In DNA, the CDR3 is TGCAGTGTTGGGGACCGGAAGACCCAGTACTTC.

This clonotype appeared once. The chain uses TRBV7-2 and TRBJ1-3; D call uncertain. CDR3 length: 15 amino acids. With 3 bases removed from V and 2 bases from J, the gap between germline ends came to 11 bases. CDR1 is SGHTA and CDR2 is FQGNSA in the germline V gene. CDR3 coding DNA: TGTGCCAGCAGCTTTAACTCAGCCCCTGGAAACACCATATATTTT. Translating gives CASSFNSAPGNTIYF.

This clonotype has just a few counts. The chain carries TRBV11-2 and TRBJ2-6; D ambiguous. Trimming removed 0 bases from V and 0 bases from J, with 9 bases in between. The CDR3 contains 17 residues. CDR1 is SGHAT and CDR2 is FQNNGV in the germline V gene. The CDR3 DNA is TGTGCCAGCAGCTTAGATAGGGCGGTCTCTGGGGCCAACGTCCTGACTTTC. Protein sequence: CASSLDRAVSGANVLTF. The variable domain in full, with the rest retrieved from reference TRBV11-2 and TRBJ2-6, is EAGVAQSPRYKIIEKRQSVAFWCNPISGHATLYWYQQILGQGPKLLIQFQNNGVVDDSQLPKDRFSAERLKGVDSTLKIQPAKLEDSAVYLCASSLDRAVSGANVLTFGAGSRLTVL.

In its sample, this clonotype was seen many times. The CDR3 DNA follows: TGTGCTAGTGGGGGCCGGGTGAGGAATGAGCAGTTCTTC. Its protein is CASGGRVRNEQFF. The chain uses TRBV12-5 and TRBJ2-1, with D hard to call. V was trimmed by 6 bases and J by 7 bases, leaving 13 bases between them. Germline CDR1 is LGHNT and CDR2 is FRNRAP. CDR3 size: 13 residues.

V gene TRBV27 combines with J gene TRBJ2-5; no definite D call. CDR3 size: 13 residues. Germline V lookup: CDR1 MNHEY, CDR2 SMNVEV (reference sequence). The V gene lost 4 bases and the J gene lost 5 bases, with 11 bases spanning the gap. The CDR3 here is CASSYNILETQYF. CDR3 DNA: TGTGCCAGCAGTTACAACATTTTGGAGACCCAGTACTTC.

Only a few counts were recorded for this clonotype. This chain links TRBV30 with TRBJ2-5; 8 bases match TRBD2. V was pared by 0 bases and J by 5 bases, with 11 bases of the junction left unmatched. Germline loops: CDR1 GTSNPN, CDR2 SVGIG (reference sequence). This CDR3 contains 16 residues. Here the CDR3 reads CAWSVSLGLVVETQYF. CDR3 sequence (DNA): TGTGCCTGGAGTGTGAGTTTGGGACTAGTTGTGGAGACCCAGTACTTC.

Here the CDR3 reads CASGSTGVDYGYTF. CDR3 DNA sequence: TGTGCCAGCGGATCTACAGGGGTCGACTATGGCTACACCTTC. V usage is TRBV28 and J usage is TRBJ1-2, with 7 bases fitting TRBD1. The CDR3 runs 14 residues. J was trimmed by 3 bases and V by 8 bases; bases with no gene match: 9. CDR1 is MDHEN and CDR2 is SYDVKM in the germline V gene.

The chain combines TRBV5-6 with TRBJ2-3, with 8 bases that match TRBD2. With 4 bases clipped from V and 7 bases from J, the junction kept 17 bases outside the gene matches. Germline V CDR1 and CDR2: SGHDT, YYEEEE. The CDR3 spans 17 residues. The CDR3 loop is CASSRGVSSGDGYTQYF. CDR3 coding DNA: TGTGCCAGCAGCCGCGGCGTGAGTAGCGGGGACGGGTATACGCAGTATTTT.

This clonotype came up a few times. Here the CDR3 reads CASKLGNEKLFF. CDR3 DNA sequence: TGTGCCAGCAAACTCGGAAATGAAAAACTGTTTTTT. The chain joins TRBV7-9 to TRBJ1-4; D not resolved. This CDR3 has 12 amino acids. V was shortened by 7 bases and J by 5 bases, with 8 bases between the two germline ends. Germline CDR1 SEHNR, CDR2 FQNEAQ (reference sequence).

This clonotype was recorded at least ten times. The CDR3 bases are TGTGCCAGCCGATCTAAGATAGCCAAAAACATTCAGTACTTC. Translated: CASRSKIAKNIQYF. V and J are TRBV2 and TRBJ2-4; D uncertain. There are 14 residues in the CDR3. Germline V gene sequence: CDR1 SNHLY, CDR2 FYNNEI. V gave up 8 bases and J gave up 0 bases, with 11 bases separating them.

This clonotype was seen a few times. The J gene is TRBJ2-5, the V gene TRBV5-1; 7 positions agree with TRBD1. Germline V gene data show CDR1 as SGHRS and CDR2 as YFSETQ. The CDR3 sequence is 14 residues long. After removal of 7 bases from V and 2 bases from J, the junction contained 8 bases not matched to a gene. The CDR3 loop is CASGTEDKQETQYF. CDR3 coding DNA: TGCGCCAGCGGGACAGAAGACAAACAAGAGACCCAGTACTTC.

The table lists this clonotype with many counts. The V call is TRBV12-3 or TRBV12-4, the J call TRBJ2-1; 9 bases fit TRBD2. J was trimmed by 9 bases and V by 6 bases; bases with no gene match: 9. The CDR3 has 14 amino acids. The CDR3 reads CASSSLAGVGEQFF. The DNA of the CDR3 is TGTGCCAGCAGCTCATTAGCGGGAGTGGGTGAGCAGTTCTTC.

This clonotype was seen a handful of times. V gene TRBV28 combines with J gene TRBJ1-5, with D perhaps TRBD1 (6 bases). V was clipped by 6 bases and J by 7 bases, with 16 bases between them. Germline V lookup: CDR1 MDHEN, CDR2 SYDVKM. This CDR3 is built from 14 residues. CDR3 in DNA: TGTGCCAGCAGCCCCGGGAGGGGGAGACAGCCCCAGCATTTT. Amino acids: CASSPGRGRQPQHF.

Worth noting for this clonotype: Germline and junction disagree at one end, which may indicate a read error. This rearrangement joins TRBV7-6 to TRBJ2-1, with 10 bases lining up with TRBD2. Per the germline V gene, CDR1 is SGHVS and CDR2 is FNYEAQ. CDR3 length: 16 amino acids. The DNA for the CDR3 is TGTGCTAGCAGCCGAAACCTAGCGGGAGCGTTCAATGAGCAGTTCTTC. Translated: CASSRNLAGAFNEQFF.

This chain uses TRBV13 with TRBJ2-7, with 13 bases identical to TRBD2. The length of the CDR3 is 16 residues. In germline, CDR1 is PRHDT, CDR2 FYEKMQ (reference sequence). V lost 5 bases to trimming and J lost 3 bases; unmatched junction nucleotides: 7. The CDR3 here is CASSQTGLAGDYEQYF. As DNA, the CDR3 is TGTGCCAGCAGCCAAACTGGACTAGCGGGGGACTACGAGCAGTACTTC. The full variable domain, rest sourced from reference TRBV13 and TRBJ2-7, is AAGVIQSPRHLIKEKRETATLKCYPIPRHDTVYWYQQGPGQDPQFLISFYEKMQSDKGSIPDRFSAQQFSDYHSELNMSSLELGDSALYFCASSQTGLAGDYEQYFGPGTRLTVT.

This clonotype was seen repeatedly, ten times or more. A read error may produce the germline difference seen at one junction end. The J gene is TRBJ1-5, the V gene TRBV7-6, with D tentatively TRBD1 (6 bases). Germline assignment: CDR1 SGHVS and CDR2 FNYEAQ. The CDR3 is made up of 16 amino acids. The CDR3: CASSLPRGRGNQPQHF. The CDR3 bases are TGCGCCAGCAGCTTGCCCAGGGGCAGGGGCAATCAGCCCCAGCATTTT. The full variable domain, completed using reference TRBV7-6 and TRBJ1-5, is GAGVSQSPRYKVTKRGQDVALRCDPISGHVSLYWYRQALGQGPEFLTYFNYEAQQDKSGLPNDRFSAERPEGSISTLTIQRTEQRDSAMYRCASSLPRGRGNQPQHFGDGTRLSIL.

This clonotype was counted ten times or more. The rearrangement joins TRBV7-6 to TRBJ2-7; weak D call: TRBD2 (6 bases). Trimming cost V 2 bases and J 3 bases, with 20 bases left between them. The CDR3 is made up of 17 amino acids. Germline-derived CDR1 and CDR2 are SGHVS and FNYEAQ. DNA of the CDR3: TGTGCCAGCAGCTTACCACCGGCCGGGACTGGTAACTACGAGCAGTACTTC. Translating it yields CASSLPPAGTGNYEQYF.

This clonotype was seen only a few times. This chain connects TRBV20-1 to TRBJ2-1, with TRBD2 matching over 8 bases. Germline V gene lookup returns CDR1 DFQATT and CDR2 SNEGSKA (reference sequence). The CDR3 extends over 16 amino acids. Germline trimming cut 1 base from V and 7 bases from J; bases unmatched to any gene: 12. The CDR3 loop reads CSARAEEAGVKNEQFF. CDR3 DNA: TGCAGTGCTAGAGCGGAGGAAGCGGGAGTTAAAAATGAGCAGTTCTTC.

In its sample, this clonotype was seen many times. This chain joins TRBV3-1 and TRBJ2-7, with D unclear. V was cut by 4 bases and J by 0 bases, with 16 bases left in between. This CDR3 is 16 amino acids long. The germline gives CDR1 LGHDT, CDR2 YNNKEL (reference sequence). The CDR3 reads CASSPTPLRLSYEQYF. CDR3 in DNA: TGTGCCAGCAGCCCCACGCCGCTTCGCCTCTCCTACGAGCAGTACTTC.

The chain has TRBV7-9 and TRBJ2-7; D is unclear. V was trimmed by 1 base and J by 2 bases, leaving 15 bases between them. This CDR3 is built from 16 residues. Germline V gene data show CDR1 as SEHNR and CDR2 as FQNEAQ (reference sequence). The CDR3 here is CASSLGEPSVTYEQYF. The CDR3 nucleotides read TGTGCCAGCAGCTTAGGGGAACCGTCCGTTACCTACGAGCAGTACTTC.

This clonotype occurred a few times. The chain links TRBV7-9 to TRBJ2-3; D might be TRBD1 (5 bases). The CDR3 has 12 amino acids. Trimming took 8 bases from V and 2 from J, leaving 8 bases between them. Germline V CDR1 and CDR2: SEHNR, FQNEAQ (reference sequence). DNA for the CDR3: TGTGCCAGCCGACAGCTCACAGATACGCAGTATTTT. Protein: CASRQLTDTQYF.

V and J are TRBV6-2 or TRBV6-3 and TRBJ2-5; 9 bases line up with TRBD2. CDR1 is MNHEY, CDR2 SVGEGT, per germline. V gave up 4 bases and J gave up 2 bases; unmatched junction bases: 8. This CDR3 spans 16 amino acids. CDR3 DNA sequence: TGTGCCAGCAGTTTCCTTCCAGCGGGAGGTCAAGAGACCCAGTACTTC. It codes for CASSFLPAGGQETQYF.

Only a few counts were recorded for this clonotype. CDR3 sequence: CASSAPATGINEQFF. CDR3 coding DNA: TGTGCCAGCAGCGCCCCGGCGACAGGGATCAATGAGCAGTTCTTC. The chain employs TRBV7-2 and TRBJ2-1; 7 bases map to TRBD1. This CDR3 has 15 amino acids. Germline-derived CDR1 and CDR2 are SGHTA and FQGNSA. V shed 5 bases, J shed 6 bases, and the junction held 10 bases outside the gene matches.